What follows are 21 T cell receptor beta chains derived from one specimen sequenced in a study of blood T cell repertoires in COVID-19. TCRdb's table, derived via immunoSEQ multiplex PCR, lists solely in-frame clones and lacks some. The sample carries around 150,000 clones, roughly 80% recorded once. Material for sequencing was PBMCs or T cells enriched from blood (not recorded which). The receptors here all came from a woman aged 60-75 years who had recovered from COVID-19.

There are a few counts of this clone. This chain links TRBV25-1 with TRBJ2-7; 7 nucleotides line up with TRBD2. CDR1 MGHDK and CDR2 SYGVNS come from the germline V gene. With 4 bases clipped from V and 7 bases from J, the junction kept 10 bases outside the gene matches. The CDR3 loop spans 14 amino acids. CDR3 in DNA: TGTGCCAGCAGTGGGGAGGGAGGTGCGGAGGAGCAGTACTTC. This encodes CASSGEGGAEEQYF.

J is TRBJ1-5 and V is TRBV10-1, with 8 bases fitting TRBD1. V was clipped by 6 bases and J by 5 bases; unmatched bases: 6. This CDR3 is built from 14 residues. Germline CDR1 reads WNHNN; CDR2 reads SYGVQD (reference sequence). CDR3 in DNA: TGCGCCAGCAGGACACAGGGGGAAGATCAGCCCCAGCATTTT. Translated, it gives CASRTQGEDQPQHF.

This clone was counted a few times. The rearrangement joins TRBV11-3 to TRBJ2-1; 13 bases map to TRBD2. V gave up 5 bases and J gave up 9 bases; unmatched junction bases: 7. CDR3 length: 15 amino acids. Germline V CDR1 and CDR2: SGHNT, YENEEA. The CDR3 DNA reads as TGTGCCAGCAGCCCAACTAGCGGGGGGGCCGGTGAGCAGTTCTTC. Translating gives CASSPTSGGAGEQFF.

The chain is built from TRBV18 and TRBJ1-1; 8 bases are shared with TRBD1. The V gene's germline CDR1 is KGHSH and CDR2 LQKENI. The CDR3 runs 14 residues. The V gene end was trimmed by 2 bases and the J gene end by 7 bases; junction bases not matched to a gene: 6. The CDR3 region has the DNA TGTGCCAGCTCACCAGGACAGGGAACTGGTGAAGCTTTCTTT. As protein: CASSPGQGTGEAFF.

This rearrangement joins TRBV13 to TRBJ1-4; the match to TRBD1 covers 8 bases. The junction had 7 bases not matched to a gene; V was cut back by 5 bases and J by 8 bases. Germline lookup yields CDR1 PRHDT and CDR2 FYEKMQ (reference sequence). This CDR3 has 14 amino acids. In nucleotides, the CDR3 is TGTGCCAGCAGCAGAGACAGGGGTGGCGAAAAACTGTTTTTT. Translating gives CASSRDRGGEKLFF.

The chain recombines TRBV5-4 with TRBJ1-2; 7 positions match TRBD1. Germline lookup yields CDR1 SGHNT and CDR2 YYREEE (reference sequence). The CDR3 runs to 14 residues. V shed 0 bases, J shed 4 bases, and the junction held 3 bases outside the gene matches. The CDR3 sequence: CASSLEGGLYGYTF. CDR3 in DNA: TGTGCCAGCAGCTTGGAAGGGGGCCTCTATGGCTACACCTTC.

CDR3 residues: CASSFRSSGGSYNEQFF. Here the CDR3 DNA reads TGTGCCAGCAGCTTCCGATCTAGCGGGGGAAGTTACAATGAGCAGTTCTTC. The V call is TRBV5-6, the J call TRBJ2-1, with 10 nucleotides matching TRBD2. The germline V gene has CDR1 SGHDT and CDR2 YYEEEE. J gave up 4 bases and V 2 bases, and 9 bases lay outside the gene matches. This CDR3 spans 17 amino acids.

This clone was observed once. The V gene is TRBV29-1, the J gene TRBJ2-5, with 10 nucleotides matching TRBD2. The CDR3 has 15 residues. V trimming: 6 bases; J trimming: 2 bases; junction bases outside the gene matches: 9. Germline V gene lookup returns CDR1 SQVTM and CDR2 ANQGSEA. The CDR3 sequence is CSVLAVLAGQETQYF. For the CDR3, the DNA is TGCAGCGTCCTTGCAGTACTAGCGGGGCAAGAGACCCAGTACTTC.

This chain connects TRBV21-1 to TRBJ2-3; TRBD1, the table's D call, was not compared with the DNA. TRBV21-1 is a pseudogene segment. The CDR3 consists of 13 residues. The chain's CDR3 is CASSNRATDTQYF. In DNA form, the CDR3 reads TGTGCCAGCAGCAACAGGGCCACAGATACGCAGTATTTT.

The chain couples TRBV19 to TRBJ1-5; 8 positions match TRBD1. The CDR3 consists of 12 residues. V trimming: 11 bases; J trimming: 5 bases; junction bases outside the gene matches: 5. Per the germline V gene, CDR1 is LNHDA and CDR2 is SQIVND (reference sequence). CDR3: CACNRGDQPQHF. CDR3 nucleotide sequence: TGTGCCTGTAACAGGGGGGATCAGCCCCAGCATTTT.

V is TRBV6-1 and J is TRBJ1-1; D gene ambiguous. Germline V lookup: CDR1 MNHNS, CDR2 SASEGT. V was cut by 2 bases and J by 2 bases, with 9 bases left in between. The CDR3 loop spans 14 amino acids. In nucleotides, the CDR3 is TGTGCCAGCAGTGAAATGATAGCAAACACTGAAGCTTTCTTT. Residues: CASSEMIANTEAFF.

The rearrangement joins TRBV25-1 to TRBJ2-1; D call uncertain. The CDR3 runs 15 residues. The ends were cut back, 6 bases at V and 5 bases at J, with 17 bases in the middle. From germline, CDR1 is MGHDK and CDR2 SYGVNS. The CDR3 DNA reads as TGTGCCAGCAGCGTAGACTGGCGAGCTGACAATGAGCAGTTCTTC. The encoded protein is CASSVDWRADNEQFF.

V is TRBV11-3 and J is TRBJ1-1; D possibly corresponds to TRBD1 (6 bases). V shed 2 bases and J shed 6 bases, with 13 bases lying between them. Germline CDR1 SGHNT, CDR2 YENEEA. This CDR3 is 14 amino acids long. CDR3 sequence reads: CASSLSMAGAEAFF. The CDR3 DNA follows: TGTGCCAGCAGCTTATCGATGGCAGGGGCTGAAGCTTTCTTT. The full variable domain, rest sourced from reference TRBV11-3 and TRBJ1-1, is EAGVVQSPRYKIIEKKQPVAFWCNPISGHNTLYWYLQNLGQGPELLIRYENEEAVDDSQLPKDRFSAERLKGVDSTLKIQPAELGDSAVYLCASSLSMAGAEAFFGQGTRLTVV.

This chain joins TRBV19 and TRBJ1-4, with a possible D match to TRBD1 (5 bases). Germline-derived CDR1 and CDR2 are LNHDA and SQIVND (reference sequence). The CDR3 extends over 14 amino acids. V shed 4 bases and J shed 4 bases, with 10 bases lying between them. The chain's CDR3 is CASSKGEFNEKLFF. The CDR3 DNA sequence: TGTGCCAGTAGTAAAGGGGAATTTAATGAAAAACTGTTTTTT. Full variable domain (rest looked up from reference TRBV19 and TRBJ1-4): DGGITQSPKYLFRKEGQNVTLSCEQNLNHDAMYWYRQDPGQGLRLIYYSQIVNDFQKGDIAEGYSVSREKKESFPLTVTSAQKNPTAFYLCASSKGEFNEKLFFGSGTQLSVL.

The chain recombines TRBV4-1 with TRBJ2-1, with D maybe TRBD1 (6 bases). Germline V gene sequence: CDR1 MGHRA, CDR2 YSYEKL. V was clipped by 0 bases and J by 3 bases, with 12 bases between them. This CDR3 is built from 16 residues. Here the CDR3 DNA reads TGCGCCAGCAGCCAAGAGACAGGTAGTCACTACAATGAGCAGTTCTTC. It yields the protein CASSQETGSHYNEQFF.

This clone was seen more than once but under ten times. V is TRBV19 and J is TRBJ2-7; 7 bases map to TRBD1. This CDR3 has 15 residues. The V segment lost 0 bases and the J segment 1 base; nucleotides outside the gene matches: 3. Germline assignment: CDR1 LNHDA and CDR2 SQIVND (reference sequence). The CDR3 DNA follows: TGTGCCAGTAGTATAGAACAGGGGACATCCTACGAGCAGTACTTC. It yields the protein CASSIEQGTSYEQYF.

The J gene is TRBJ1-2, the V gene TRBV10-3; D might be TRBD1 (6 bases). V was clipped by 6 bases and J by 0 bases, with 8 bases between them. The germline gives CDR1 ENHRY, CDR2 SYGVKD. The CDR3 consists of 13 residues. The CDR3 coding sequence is TGTGCCATCAGCCGGGACACTAACTATGGCTACACCTTC. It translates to CAISRDTNYGYTF.

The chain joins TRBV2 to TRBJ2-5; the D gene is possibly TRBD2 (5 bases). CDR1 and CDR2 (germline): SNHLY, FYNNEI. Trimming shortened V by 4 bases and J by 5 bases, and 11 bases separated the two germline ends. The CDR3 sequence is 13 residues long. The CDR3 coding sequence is TGTGCCAGCAGTGGGGGAGTTGTGGAGACCCAGTACTTC. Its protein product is CASSGGVVETQYF.

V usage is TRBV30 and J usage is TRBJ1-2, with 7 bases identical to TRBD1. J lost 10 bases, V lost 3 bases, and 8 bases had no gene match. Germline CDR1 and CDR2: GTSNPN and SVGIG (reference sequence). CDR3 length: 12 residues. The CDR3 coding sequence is TGTGCCTGGAGAGGACAGGCTATAGACTACACCTTC. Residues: CAWRGQAIDYTF.

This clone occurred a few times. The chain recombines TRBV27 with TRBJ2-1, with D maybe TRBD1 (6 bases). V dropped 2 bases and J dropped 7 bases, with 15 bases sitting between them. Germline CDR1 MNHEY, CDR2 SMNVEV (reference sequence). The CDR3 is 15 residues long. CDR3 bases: TGTGCCAGCAGTTTAGAAAGGGGGAATCTGAATGAGCAGTTCTTC. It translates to CASSLERGNLNEQFF.

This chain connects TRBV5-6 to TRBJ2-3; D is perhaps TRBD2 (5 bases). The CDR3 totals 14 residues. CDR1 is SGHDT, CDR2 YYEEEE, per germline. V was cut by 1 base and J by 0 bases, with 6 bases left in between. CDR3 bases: TGTGCCAGCAGCTTGCGGGGTAGCACAGATACGCAGTATTTT. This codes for CASSLRGSTDTQYF.